This T cell receptor beta chain is from a study of blood T cell repertoires in COVID-19. Overall study context: T cells, B-cell-depleted T cells, or PBMCs provided the cDNA or gDNA that served as material.

Data came from immunoSEQ multiplex PCR; TCRdb stores just in-frame clones and leaves some out. This sample yields 380,000 or so clones, of which over 65% are seen a single time; around 1% belongs to the top ten. Germline assignment: CDR1 KGHSH and CDR2 LQKENI. The CDR3 spans 18 residues. Trimming cost V 5 bases and J 0 bases; bases outside gene matches: 11. The sample comprised peripheral blood. The sequence came from a human donor with acute or convalescent COVID-19. The donor label of this sample is uncertain. This chain joins TRBV18 and TRBJ1-3, with TRBD1 identical over 9 bases. CDR3 amino acids: CASSSAPGQGGSGNTIYF. CDR3 coding DNA: TGTGCCAGCTCATCGGCGCCGGGACAGGGTGGCTCTGGAAACACCATATATTTT.